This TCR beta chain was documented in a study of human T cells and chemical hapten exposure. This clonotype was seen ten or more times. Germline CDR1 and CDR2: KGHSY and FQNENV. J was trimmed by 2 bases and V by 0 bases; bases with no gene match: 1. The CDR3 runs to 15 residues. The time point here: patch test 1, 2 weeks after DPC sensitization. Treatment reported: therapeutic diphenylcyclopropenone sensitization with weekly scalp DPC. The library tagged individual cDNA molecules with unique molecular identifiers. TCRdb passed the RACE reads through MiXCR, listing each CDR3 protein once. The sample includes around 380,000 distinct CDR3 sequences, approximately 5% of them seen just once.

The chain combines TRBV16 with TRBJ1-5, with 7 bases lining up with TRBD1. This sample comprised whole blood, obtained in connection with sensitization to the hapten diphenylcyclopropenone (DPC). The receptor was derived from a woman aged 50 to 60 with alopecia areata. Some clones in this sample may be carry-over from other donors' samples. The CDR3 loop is CASSQSGGGNQPQHF. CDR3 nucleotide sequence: TGTGCCAGCAGCCAATCAGGGGGCGGCAATCAGCCCCAGCATTTT.